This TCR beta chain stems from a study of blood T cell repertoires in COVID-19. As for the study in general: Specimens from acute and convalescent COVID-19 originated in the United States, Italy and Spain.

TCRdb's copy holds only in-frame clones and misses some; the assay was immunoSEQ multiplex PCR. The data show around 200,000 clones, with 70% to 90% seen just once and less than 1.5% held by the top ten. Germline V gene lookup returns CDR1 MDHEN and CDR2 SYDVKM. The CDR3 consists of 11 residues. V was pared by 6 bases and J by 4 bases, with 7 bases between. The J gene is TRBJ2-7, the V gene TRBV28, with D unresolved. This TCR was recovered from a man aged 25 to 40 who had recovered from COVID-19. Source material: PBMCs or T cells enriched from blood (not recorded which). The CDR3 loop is CASRSYYEQYF. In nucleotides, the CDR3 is TGTGCCAGCAGATCTTATTACGAGCAGTACTTC.